The 28 T cell receptor beta chains below all came from one sample that was sequenced in a study of cytomegalovirus exposure and HLA in healthy donors. Vbeta (60) and Jbeta (13) primers were used in the PCR. Generated by immunoSEQ multiplex PCR, the TCRdb table keeps only in-frame clones and is missing some. The sample contains around 220,000 clones, 70% to 80% of which appear only once. Sequenced: PBMCs. The receptor set was obtained from a middle-aged man in good health and CMV-seronegative.

The V call is TRBV11-3, the J call TRBJ2-2, with TRBD2 identical over 10 bases. Trimming took 3 bases from V and 7 from J; bases not matched to a gene: 8. This CDR3 is 16 amino acids long. Per germline, CDR1 SGHNT and CDR2 YENEEA. CDR3: CASSFTSGAFGGELFF. The DNA of the CDR3 is TGTGCCAGCAGCTTCACTAGCGGGGCGTTTGGCGGGGAGCTGTTTTTT.

The chain has TRBV28 and TRBJ2-7, with a tentative D call TRBD1 (5 bases). The CDR3 contains 13 residues. From germline, CDR1 is MDHEN and CDR2 SYDVKM. V lost 5 bases, J lost 3 bases, and 11 bases lay in between. CDR3 in DNA: TGTGCCAGCAGTGCCGACAGAGACTACGAGCAGTACTTC. It is translated as CASSADRDYEQYF. The full variable domain, with the rest looked up from reference TRBV28 and TRBJ2-7, is DVKVTQSSRYLVKRTGEKVFLECVQDMDHENMFWYRQDPGLGLRLIYFSYDVKMKEKGDIPEGYSVSREKKERFSLILESASTNQTSMYLCASSADRDYEQYFGPGTRLTVT.

The chain joins TRBV19 to TRBJ2-7; D uncertain. Per germline, CDR1 LNHDA and CDR2 SQIVND (reference sequence). The CDR3 contains 15 residues. The V gene lost 0 bases and the J gene lost 1 base, with 10 bases spanning the gap. This chain's CDR3 is CASSIEGLGSYEQYF. The DNA for the CDR3 is TGTGCCAGTAGTATAGAAGGCCTAGGATCCTACGAGCAGTACTTC. Full variable domain (rest looked up from reference TRBV19 and TRBJ2-7): DGGITQSPKYLFRKEGQNVTLSCEQNLNHDAMYWYRQDPGQGLRLIYYSQIVNDFQKGDIAEGYSVSREKKESFPLTVTSAQKNPTAFYLCASSIEGLGSYEQYFGPGTRLTVT.

The V call is TRBV18, the J call TRBJ2-7; tentatively, D is TRBD2 (5 bases). Trimming took off 3 bases at V and 0 bases at J, with 12 bases between the two ends. This CDR3 spans 15 amino acids. Germline-derived CDR1 and CDR2 are KGHSH and LQKENI. The CDR3: CASSPTGESSYEQYF. The CDR3 coding sequence is TGTGCCAGCTCACCCACTGGGGAGAGCTCCTACGAGCAGTACTTC. The full variable domain, completed using reference TRBV18 and TRBJ2-7, is NAGVMQNPRHLVRRRGQEARLRCSPMKGHSHVYWYRQLPEEGLKFMVYLQKENIIDESGMPKERFSAEFPKEGPSILRIQQVVRGDSAAYFCASSPTGESSYEQYFGPGTRLTVT.

Regarding this clone: This sample includes further DNA sequences coding for the same CDR3. This chain joins TRBV28 and TRBJ2-3, with TRBD2 identical over 7 bases. Germline loops: CDR1 MDHEN, CDR2 SYDVKM. With 2 bases clipped from V and 6 bases from J, the junction kept 5 bases outside the gene matches. This CDR3 has 14 residues. Written as DNA, the CDR3 is TGTGCCAGCAGTTTAGGCGGGAGTCGGGATACGCAGTATTTT. It translates to CASSLGGSRDTQYF. The full variable domain, in which reference TRBV28 and TRBJ2-3 provide the parts outside the CDR3, is DVKVTQSSRYLVKRTGEKVFLECVQDMDHENMFWYRQDPGLGLRLIYFSYDVKMKEKGDIPEGYSVSREKKERFSLILESASTNQTSMYLCASSLGGSRDTQYFGPGTRLTVL.

This clone was recorded a few times. V and J are TRBV15 and TRBJ1-2, with a tentative D call TRBD1 (6 bases). The CDR3 covers 16 residues. The germline CDR1 and CDR2 sequences are LNHNV and YYDKDF (reference sequence). Trimming stripped 1 base from V and 4 bases from J, with 16 bases between. The CDR3 sequence: CATSRAYSGGGYGYTF. For the CDR3, the DNA is TGTGCCACCAGCAGAGCTTATTCGGGGGGCGGCTATGGCTACACCTTC.

Only a few counts were recorded for this clone. The chain recombines TRBV27 with TRBJ2-7, with 11 bases that match TRBD1. The CDR3 spans 12 residues. Germline V gives CDR1 MNHEY, CDR2 SMNVEV (reference sequence). V lost 9 bases and J lost 6; bases outside the gene matches: 4. The CDR3 DNA follows: TGTGCCAGGCCCGGACAGGGGGCCGAGCAGTACTTC. It is translated as CARPGQGAEQYF.

In this sample, this clone turned up a few times. The chain uses TRBV15 and TRBJ2-6; the D gene is possibly TRBD2 (7 bases). With 5 bases removed from V and 0 bases from J, the gap between germline ends came to 23 bases. The germline V gene encodes CDR1 LNHNV and CDR2 YYDKDF (reference sequence). The length of the CDR3 is 20 residues. CDR3 region: CATSGTTGGRGNSGANVLTF. DNA of the CDR3: TGTGCCACCAGCGGCACTACGGGGGGCAGGGGAAACTCTGGGGCCAACGTCCTGACTTTC.

The chain joins TRBV9 to TRBJ1-2; maybe TRBD1 (6 bases). CDR3 length: 15 residues. The germline CDR1 and CDR2 sequences are SGDLS and YYNGEE. V lost 2 bases to trimming and J lost 3 bases, with 14 bases between them. This CDR3 is CASSVRQDPYYGYTF. The CDR3 nucleotides are TGTGCCAGCAGCGTTAGACAGGACCCGTACTATGGCTACACCTTC.

V is TRBV4-3 and J is TRBJ2-3; 7 bases align to TRBD1. Losses at the gene ends were 4 bases for V and 1 base for J; bases not matched to a gene: 11. Germline values: CDR1 LGHNA, CDR2 YSLEER. The CDR3 spans 17 residues. The chain's CDR3 is CASSPYLDRVGTDTQYF. The DNA for the CDR3 is TGCGCCAGCAGCCCATACTTAGACAGGGTAGGCACAGATACGCAGTATTTT.

The V gene is TRBV5-5, the J gene TRBJ1-2; D might be TRBD1 (6 bases). Germline CDR1 SGHKS, CDR2 YYEKEE (reference sequence). The CDR3 is made up of 14 amino acids. Deletions cut 0 bases from V and 2 bases from J, with 8 bases between. The CDR3 here is CASSLDRANYGYTF. DNA for the CDR3: TGTGCCAGCAGCTTGGACAGGGCCAACTATGGCTACACCTTC. Complete variable domain (other parts from reference TRBV5-5 and TRBJ1-2): DAGVTQSPTHLIKTRGQQVTLRCSPISGHKSVSWYQQVLGQGPQFIFQYYEKEERGRGNFPDRFSARQFPNYSSELNVNALLLGDSALYLCASSLDRANYGYTFGSGTRLTVV.

This chain joins TRBV6-5 and TRBJ1-2; 9 bases match TRBD1. CDR3 length: 15 residues. The V gene end was trimmed by 0 bases and the J gene end by 2 bases; junction bases not matched to a gene: 1. Germline V gene sequence: CDR1 MNHEY, CDR2 SVGAGI. The CDR3 here is CASSYSGTGNYGYTF. The CDR3 nucleotides are TGTGCCAGCAGTTACTCTGGGACAGGGAACTATGGCTACACCTTC.

The chain is built from TRBV27 and TRBJ2-7, with 11 nucleotides matching TRBD2. Germline trimming cut 5 bases from V and 3 bases from J; bases unmatched to any gene: 3. CDR1 is MNHEY and CDR2 is SMNVEV in the germline V gene (reference sequence). CDR3 size: 14 residues. The CDR3 DNA sequence: TGTGCCAGCAGTCCCGGGACTAGCGGCTACGAGCAGTACTTC. It specifies CASSPGTSGYEQYF.

The chain employs TRBV5-1 and TRBJ1-3; the D gene is possibly TRBD1 (5 bases). With 0 bases removed from V and 0 bases from J, the gap between germline ends came to 10 bases. Germline V CDR1 and CDR2: SGHRS, YFSETQ. The CDR3 is 16 amino acids. In nucleotides, the CDR3 is TGCGCCAGCAGCTTGGGGGGGGACCTCTCTGGAAACACCATATATTTT. Translated, it gives CASSLGGDLSGNTIYF.

CDR3 coding DNA: TGTGCCAGCAGTGAAAGAGGGACAGGGCCCTTAAAGCAGTTCTTC. Translating it yields CASSERGTGPLKQFF. J is TRBJ2-1 and V is TRBV6-1; 9 bases map to TRBD1. This CDR3 spans 15 amino acids. Germline lookup yields CDR1 MNHNS and CDR2 SASEGT. Unmatched junction bases numbered 10, after V lost 2 bases and J lost 11 bases.

This sequence joins TRBV6-5 and TRBJ2-2; TRBD1 is a possible D gene (5 bases). Trimming stripped 6 bases from V and 4 bases from J, with 12 bases between. The CDR3 is made up of 14 amino acids. Germline lookup yields CDR1 MNHEY and CDR2 SVGAGI. CDR3 protein: CASRARELTGELFF. Written as DNA, the CDR3 is TGTGCCAGCAGGGCCAGGGAACTCACCGGGGAGCTGTTTTTT.

This clone was observed a single time. The chain is built from TRBV27 and TRBJ1-4; the D gene is possibly TRBD1 (5 bases). The V gene lost 2 bases and the J gene lost 6 bases, with 13 bases spanning the gap. This CDR3 has 15 residues. CDR1 is MNHEY, CDR2 SMNVEV, per germline (reference sequence). CDR3 protein: CASSLAGTAYEKLFF. The CDR3 nucleotides read TGTGCCAGCAGTTTAGCCGGGACTGCTTATGAAAAACTGTTTTTT.

This clone has just a few counts. The chain employs TRBV10-3 and TRBJ2-7; TRBD2 matches 8 bases. The germline gives CDR1 ENHRY, CDR2 SYGVKD. Trimming at V came to 2 bases and at J to 0 bases, leaving 6 bases not matched to a gene. CDR3 length: 16 residues. The CDR3 sequence: CAISEAVGTSSYEQYF. The CDR3 DNA reads TGTGCCATCAGTGAGGCGGTCGGGACTAGCTCCTACGAGCAGTACTTC.

This clone was observed once. The genes are TRBV2 and TRBJ1-2; D unclear. The CDR3 is 14 amino acids. Germline CDR1 SNHLY, CDR2 FYNNEI. V was shortened by 7 bases and J by 2 bases, with 14 bases between the two germline ends. The CDR3 nucleotides are TGTGCCAGCAAGGATGGCGACGGGAACTATGGCTACACCTTC. Translation: CASKDGDGNYGYTF.

The genes are TRBV5-1 and TRBJ2-2; 15 bases match TRBD2. The CDR3 sequence is 17 residues long. Germline values: CDR1 SGHRS, CDR2 YFSETQ. Germline trimming cut 3 bases from V and 7 bases from J; bases unmatched to any gene: 7. CDR3 nucleotide sequence: TGCGCCAGCAGCTCCTTTGGGACTAGCGGGGGGCGCGGGGAGCTGTTTTTT. Its translation is CASSSFGTSGGRGELFF. Full variable domain (remainder filled in from reference TRBV5-1 and TRBJ2-2): KAGVTQTPRYLIKTRGQQVTLSCSPISGHRSVSWYQQTPGQGLQFLFEYFSETQRNKGNFPGRFSGRQFSNSRSEMNVSTLELGDSALYLCASSSFGTSGGRGELFFGEGSRLTVL.

V gene TRBV19 combines with J gene TRBJ1-2, with TRBD1 matching 10 bases. V trimming: 7 bases; J trimming: 6 bases; junction bases outside the gene matches: 14. CDR3 length: 16 residues. Germline loops: CDR1 LNHDA, CDR2 SQIVND (reference sequence). The CDR3 DNA sequence: TGTGCCAGTACCACCCGACCGACAGGGGGCGAGGATGGCTACACCTTC. This gives the protein CASTTRPTGGEDGYTF.

J is TRBJ1-1 and V is TRBV19; no clear D. There are 16 residues in the CDR3. V lost 1 base, J lost 3 bases, and 15 bases lay in between. Germline CDR1 is LNHDA and CDR2 is SQIVND (reference sequence). The CDR3 reads CASSIVRRAEDTEAFF. The CDR3 coding sequence is TGTGCCAGTAGTATAGTAAGGAGGGCTGAGGACACTGAAGCTTTCTTT.

This chain uses TRBV19 with TRBJ1-3, with D perhaps TRBD1 (5 bases). The length of the CDR3 is 14 residues. Trimming removed 5 bases from V and 1 base from J, with 9 bases in between. Germline CDR1 LNHDA, CDR2 SQIVND (reference sequence). The CDR3 is CASSGGESGNTIYF. CDR3 DNA sequence: TGTGCCAGTAGTGGAGGGGAGTCTGGAAACACCATATATTTT.

The CDR3 loop reads CASSPGQGASQPQHF. CDR3 nucleotides: TGTGCCAGCTCTCCTGGACAGGGGGCAAGTCAGCCCCAGCATTTT. This chain joins TRBV18 and TRBJ1-5; the match to TRBD1 covers 11 bases. CDR1 and CDR2 (germline): KGHSH, LQKENI. The CDR3 is 15 amino acids. V lost 6 bases, J lost 6 bases, and 7 bases stayed unmatched.

CDR3 coding DNA: TGCGCCAGCAGCTTGACCCGGACAGGTCTCCACGAGCAGTACTTC. This encodes CASSLTRTGLHEQYF. J is TRBJ2-7 and V is TRBV5-1, with 7 bases identical to TRBD1. This CDR3 has 15 amino acids. CDR1 is SGHRS, CDR2 YFSETQ, per germline. The V segment lost 1 base and the J segment 5 bases; nucleotides outside the gene matches: 9.

The rearrangement links TRBV27 to TRBJ1-2; D perhaps matches TRBD1 (5 bases). The CDR3 covers 15 residues. V was trimmed by 0 bases and J by 0 bases, leaving 8 bases between them. CDR1 and CDR2 from the germline V gene are MNHEY and SMNVEV (reference sequence). Written as DNA, the CDR3 is TGTGCCAGCAGTTTATCGTCAGGGTCTAACTATGGCTACACCTTC. Translating gives CASSLSSGSNYGYTF.

V is TRBV19 and J is TRBJ1-4, with 9 nucleotides matching TRBD1. V lost 8 bases and J lost 0; bases outside the gene matches: 10. The CDR3 extends over 17 amino acids. Germline CDR1 reads LNHDA; CDR2 reads SQIVND (reference sequence). Here the CDR3 reads CASRPVGTGSTNEKLFF. CDR3 nucleotides: TGTGCCAGTCGCCCCGTCGGGACAGGGTCAACTAATGAAAAACTGTTTTTT.

The V gene is TRBV27, the J gene TRBJ2-1; 11 bases agree with TRBD2. The CDR3 has 16 residues. With 3 bases clipped from V and 7 bases from J, the junction kept 8 bases outside the gene matches. Germline V gene sequence: CDR1 MNHEY, CDR2 SMNVEV (reference sequence). The CDR3 region is CASSLRLAGHNNEQFF. The CDR3, as DNA: TGTGCCAGCAGTTTGCGACTAGCGGGACATAATAATGAGCAGTTCTTC.